This TCR beta chain was captured by sequencing in a study of T cell repertoires in cytomegalovirus infection. About the research overall: Selected CMV epitopes included recently identified HLA-C-restricted ones as well as well-studied HLA-B-restricted ones. General study points: Summed frequency of shared TCR beta families picked out CMV carriers who also had the relevant HLA.

Each CDR3 protein is one row after TCRdb ran MiXCR on the reads. The sample shows around 750,000 distinct CDR3 sequences, about 33% of them seen only once. This clonotype has only a few counts. Its matching antigen is unknown. The CDR3 extends over 17 amino acids. Germline CDR1 MDHEN, CDR2 SYDVKM. V was pared by 7 bases and J by 0 bases, with 19 bases between. The rearrangement uses TRBV28 and TRBJ1-5; no clear D gene. The TCR comes from a human donor in good health (CMV status not recorded). Some clones in this sample may be carry-over from other donors' samples. Sample: cultured CD8+ T cells from PBMCs, taken from culture after CMV antigen stimulation. The CDR3 reads CASNRAGGAHSNQPQHF. In nucleotides, the CDR3 is TGTGCCAGCAATCGTGCAGGCGGCGCCCATAGCAATCAGCCCCAGCATTTT. Together with reference TRBV28 and TRBJ1-5, the CDR3 gives the full variable domain: DVKVTQSSRYLVKRTGEKVFLECVQDMDHENMFWYRQDPGLGLRLIYFSYDVKMKEKGDIPEGYSVSREKKERFSLILESASTNQTSMYLCASNRAGGAHSNQPQHFGDGTRLSIL.